This T cell receptor beta chain was sequenced in a study of shared clonotypes between healthy human individuals. Study at large: The cohort had two women and a few men, ages 18 to 49. Each donor had three CD4 naive, three CD4 memory, two CD8 naive and one CD8 memory plate.

Study results and limitations: Researchers sampled only blood; tissue repertoires likely differ.

Points on this clone: Its antigen remains unidentified.

Clones were sequenced by immunoSEQ multiplex PCR, and TCRdb holds only the in-frame ones, with some missing. Of 800,000 or so clones in the sample, 96% were seen once. The naive CD8 population came from CD45RO-negative cells selected for CCR7, without terminally differentiated effector memory CD45RA+ cells. Each donor was a Caucasian adult residing in Nashville, Tennessee. The sequence came from a man aged 25 to 40 in good health. The sample was naive CD8+ T cells sorted from blood.

CDR3 bases: TGTGCCAGCATGGTCAGGACTGGCGAGCAGTACTTC. Its protein is CASMVRTGEQYF. This chain links TRBV27 with TRBJ2-7; a weak D match, TRBD2 (5 bases). The V end lost 7 bases, the J end lost 6 bases, and 13 bases lay between the germline ends. CDR1 is MNHEY and CDR2 is SMNVEV in the germline V gene (reference sequence). This CDR3 contains 12 residues.